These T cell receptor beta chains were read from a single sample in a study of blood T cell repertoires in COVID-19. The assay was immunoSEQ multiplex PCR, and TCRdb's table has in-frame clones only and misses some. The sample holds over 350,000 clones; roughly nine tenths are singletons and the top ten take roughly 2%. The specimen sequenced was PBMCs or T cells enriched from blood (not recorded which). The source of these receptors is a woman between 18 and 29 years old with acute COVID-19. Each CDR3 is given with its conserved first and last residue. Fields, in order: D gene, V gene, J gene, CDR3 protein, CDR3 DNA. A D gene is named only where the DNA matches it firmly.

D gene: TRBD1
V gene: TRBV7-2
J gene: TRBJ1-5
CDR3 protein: CASNDQGDQPQHF
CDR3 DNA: TGTGCCAGCAACGACCAGGGGGATCAGCCCCAGCATTTT

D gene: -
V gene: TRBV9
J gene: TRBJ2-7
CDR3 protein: CASSAPGVTYEQYF
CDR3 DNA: TGTGCCAGCAGCGCCCCCGGGGTTACCTACGAGCAGTACTTC

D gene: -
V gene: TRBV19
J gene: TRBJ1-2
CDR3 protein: CASLTTVNYGYTF
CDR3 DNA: TGTGCCAGTCTGACGACAGTAAACTATGGCTACACCTTC

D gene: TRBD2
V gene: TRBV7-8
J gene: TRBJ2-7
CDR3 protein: CASSWGLAGGSEQYF
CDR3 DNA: TGTGCCAGCAGCTGGGGACTAGCGGGGGGTTCCGAGCAGTACTTC

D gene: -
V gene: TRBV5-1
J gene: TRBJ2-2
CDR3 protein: CASSPLISANTGELFF
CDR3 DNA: TGCGCCAGCAGCCCACTAATTTCCGCGAACACCGGGGAGCTGTTTTTT

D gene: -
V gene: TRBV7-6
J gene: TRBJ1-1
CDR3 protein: CASSTREGQEAFF
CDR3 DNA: TGTGCCAGCAGCACAAGAGAGGGACAAGAAGCTTTCTTT

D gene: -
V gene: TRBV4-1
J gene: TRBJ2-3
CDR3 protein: CASSIAEQSTDTQYF
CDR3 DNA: TGCGCCAGCAGTATCGCGGAGCAAAGCACAGATACGCAGTATTTT

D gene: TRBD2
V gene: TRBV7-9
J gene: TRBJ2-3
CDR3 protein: CASSSAWSSGGVTDTQYF
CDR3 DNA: TGTGCCAGCAGCTCCGCTTGGTCTAGCGGGGGGGTCACAGATACGCAGTATTTT

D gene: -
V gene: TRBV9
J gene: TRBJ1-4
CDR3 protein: CASSSQWAGVEKLFF
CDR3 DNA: TGTGCCAGCAGCTCTCAATGGGCAGGGGTTGAAAAACTGTTTTTT

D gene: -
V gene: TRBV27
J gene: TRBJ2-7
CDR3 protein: CASSQGPYEQYF
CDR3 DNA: TGTGCCAGCAGTCAGGGTCCCTACGAGCAGTACTTC

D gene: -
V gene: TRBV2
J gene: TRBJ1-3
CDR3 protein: CASSELEQGFVDTIYF
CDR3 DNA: TGTGCCAGCAGTGAATTAGAGCAGGGGTTTGTAGACACCATATATTTT

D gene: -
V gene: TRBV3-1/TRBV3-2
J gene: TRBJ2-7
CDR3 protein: CASSHSHATYEQYF
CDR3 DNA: TGTGCCAGCAGCCATTCTCACGCTACCTACGAGCAGTACTTC

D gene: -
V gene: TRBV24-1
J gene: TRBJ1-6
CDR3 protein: CATSDLYRDNSPLHF
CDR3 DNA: TGTGCCACCAGTGATTTGTACAGGGACAATTCACCCCTCCACTTT

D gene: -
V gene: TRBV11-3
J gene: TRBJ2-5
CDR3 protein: CASSLGRDYQETQYF
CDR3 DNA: TGTGCCAGCAGCTTAGGACGGGACTACCAAGAGACCCAGTACTTC

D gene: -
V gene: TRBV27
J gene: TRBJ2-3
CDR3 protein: CASSPSRRDTQYF
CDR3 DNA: TGTGCCAGCAGTCCATCCCGGCGGGATACGCAGTATTTT

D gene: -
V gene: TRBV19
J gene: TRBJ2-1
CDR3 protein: CASSIGVAVDEQFF
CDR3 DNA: TGTGCCAGTAGTATAGGAGTAGCGGTGGATGAGCAGTTCTTC

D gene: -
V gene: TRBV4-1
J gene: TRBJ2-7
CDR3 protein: CASSQVATSYEQYF
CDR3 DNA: TGCGCCAGCAGCCAAGTCGCCACTTCCTACGAGCAGTACTTC

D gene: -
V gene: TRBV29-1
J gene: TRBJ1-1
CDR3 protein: CSAGDTMNTEAFF
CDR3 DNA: TGCAGCGCCGGGGACACAATGAACACTGAAGCTTTCTTT

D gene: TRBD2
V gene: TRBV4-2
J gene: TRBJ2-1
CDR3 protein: CASSQDRGTTPMYNEQFF
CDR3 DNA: TGTGCCAGCAGCCAAGATCGCGGGACTACCCCCATGTACAATGAGCAGTTCTTC

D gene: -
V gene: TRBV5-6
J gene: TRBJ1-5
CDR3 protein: CASNRVGQPQHF
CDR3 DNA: TGTGCCAGCAACAGAGTAGGTCAGCCCCAGCATTTT

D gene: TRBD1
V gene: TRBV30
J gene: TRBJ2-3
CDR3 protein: CAWSQGQGPDTQYF
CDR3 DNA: TGTGCCTGGAGTCAGGGACAGGGTCCAGATACGCAGTATTTT

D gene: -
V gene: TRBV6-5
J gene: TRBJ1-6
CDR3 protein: CASITFQGYNSPLHF
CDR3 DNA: TGTGCCAGCATCACCTTCCAGGGCTATAATTCACCCCTCCACTTT

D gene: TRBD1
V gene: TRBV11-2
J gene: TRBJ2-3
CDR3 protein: CASSLGRQTGTQYF
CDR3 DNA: TGTGCCAGCAGCTTGGGTAGACAGACAGGGACGCAGTATTTT

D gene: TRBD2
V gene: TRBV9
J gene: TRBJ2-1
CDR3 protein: CASSVEPWTSGRNDVDEQFF
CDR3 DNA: TGTGCCAGCAGCGTAGAGCCCTGGACTAGCGGGAGGAACGATGTCGATGAGCAGTTCTTC